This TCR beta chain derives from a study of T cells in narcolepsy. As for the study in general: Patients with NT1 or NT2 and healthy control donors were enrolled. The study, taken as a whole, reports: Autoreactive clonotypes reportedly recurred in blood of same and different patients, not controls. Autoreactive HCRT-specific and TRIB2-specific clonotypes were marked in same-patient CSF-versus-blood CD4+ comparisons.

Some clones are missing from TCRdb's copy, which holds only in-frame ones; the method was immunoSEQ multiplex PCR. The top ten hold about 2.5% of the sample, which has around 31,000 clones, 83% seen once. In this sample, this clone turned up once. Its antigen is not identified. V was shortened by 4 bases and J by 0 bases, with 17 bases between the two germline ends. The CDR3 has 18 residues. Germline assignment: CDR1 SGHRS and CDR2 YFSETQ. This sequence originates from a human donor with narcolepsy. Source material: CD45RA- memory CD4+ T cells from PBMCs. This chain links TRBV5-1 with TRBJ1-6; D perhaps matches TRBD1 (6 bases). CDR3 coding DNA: TGCGCCAGCAGCCCCCGGACAGACCCGAGCTCCTATAATTCACCCCTCCACTTT. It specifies CASSPRTDPSSYNSPLHF.